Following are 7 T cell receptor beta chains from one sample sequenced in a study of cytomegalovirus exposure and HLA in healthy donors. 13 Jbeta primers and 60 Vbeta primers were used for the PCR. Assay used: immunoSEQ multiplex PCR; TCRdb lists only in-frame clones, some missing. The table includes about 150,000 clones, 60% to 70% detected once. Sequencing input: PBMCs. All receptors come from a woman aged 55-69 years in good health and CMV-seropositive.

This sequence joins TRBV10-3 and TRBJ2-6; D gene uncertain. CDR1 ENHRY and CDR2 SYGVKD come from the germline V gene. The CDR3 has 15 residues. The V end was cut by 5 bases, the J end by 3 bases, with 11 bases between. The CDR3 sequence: CAISPEAGGANVLTF. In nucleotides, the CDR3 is TGTGCCATCAGTCCTGAGGCCGGTGGGGCCAACGTCCTGACTTTC.

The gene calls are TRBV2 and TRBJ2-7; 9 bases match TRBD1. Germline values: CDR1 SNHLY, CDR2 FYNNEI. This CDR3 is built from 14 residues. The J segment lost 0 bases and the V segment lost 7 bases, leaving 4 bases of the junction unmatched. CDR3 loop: CASNLGQGSYEQYF. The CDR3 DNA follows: TGTGCCAGCAACTTGGGACAGGGCTCCTACGAGCAGTACTTC.

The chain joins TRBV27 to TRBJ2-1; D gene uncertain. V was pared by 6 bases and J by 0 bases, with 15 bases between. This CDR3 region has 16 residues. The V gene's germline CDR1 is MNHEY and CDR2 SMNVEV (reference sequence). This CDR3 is CASSPLSYSSYNEQFF. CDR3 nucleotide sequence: TGTGCCAGCAGCCCTTTGTCATACAGCTCCTACAATGAGCAGTTCTTC.

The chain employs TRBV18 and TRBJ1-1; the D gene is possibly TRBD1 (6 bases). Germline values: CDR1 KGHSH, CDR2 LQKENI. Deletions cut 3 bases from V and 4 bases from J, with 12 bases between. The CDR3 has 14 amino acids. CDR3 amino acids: CASSPGTRRTEAFF. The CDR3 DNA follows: TGTGCCAGCTCACCTGGGACACGGCGCACTGAAGCTTTCTTT. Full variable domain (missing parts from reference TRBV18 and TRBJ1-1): NAGVMQNPRHLVRRRGQEARLRCSPMKGHSHVYWYRQLPEEGLKFMVYLQKENIIDESGMPKERFSAEFPKEGPSILRIQQVVRGDSAAYFCASSPGTRRTEAFFGQGTRLTVV.

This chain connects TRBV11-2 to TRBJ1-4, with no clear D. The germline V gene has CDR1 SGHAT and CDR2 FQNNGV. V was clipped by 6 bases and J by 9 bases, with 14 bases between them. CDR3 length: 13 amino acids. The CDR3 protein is CASRSPGGKKLFF. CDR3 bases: TGTGCCAGCAGGTCTCCAGGCGGGAAAAAACTGTTTTTT.

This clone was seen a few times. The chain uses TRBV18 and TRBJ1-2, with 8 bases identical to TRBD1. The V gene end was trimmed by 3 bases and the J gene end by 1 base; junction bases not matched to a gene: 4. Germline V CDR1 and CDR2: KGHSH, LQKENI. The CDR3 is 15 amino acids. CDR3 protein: CASSPRQGNNYGYTF. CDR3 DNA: TGTGCCAGCTCACCGCGACAGGGGAATAACTATGGCTACACCTTC.

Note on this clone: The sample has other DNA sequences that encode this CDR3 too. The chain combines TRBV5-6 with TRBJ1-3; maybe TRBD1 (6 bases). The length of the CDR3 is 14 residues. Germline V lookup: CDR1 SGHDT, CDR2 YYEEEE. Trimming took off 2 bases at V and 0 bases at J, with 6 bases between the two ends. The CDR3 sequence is CASSLGGSGNTIYF. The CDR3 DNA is TGTGCCAGCAGCTTAGGGGGCTCTGGAAACACCATATATTTT.